This TCR beta chain was sequenced for a study of Ad26.COV2.S vaccination and SARS-CoV-2 variants. To note about this clone: Its target is not known.

The V segment lost 1 base and the J segment 6 bases; nucleotides outside the gene matches: 4. From germline, CDR1 is SGHTA and CDR2 FQGNSA. The CDR3 is 14 residues long. Data came from immunoSEQ multiplex PCR; TCRdb stores just in-frame clones and leaves some out. The sample lists under 150,000 clones, approximately 90% occurring once. Study-level points and caveats: Total T cell responses may have been underestimated by the TCR breadth and depth analyses. Those who received vaccine or placebo ended up with similar non-spike TCR breadth. People given the vaccine had a wider spike-specific TCR breadth than placebo recipients did.

Sample: peripheral blood, taken after recovery from COVID-19. This receptor was identified in a human donor who had recovered from COVID-19. The chain employs TRBV7-2 and TRBJ1-1; 8 positions match TRBD1. CDR3 nucleotide sequence: TGTGCCAGCAGCTTAGTGACAGGGGAGGCTGAAGCTTTCTTT. Translating it yields CASSLVTGEAEAFF.